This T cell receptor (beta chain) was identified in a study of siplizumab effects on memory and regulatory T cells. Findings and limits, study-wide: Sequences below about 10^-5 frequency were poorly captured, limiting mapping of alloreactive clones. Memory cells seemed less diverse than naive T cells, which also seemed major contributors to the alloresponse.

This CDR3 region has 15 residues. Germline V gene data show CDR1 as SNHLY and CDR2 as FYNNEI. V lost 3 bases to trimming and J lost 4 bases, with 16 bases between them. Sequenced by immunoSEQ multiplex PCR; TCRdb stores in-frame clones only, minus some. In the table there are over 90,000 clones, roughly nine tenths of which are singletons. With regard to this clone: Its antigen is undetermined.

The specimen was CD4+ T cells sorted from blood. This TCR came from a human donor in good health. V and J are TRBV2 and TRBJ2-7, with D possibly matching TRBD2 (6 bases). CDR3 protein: CASSDRAGRRYEQYF. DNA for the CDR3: TGTGCCAGCAGTGATAGGGCGGGGCGTAGGTACGAGCAGTACTTC.